This TCR beta chain stems from a study of T cell repertoires in cytomegalovirus infection. At the level of the study: Recently described HLA-C-restricted plus well-studied HLA-B-restricted CMV epitopes were used. CMV infection and matching HLA type were both indicated by public TCR beta signatures. Study-level results: In two of eight donors, the top clonotype was HLA-C-restricted CMV-specific.

This clonotype was seen only a few times. The antigen remains undetermined. Looked up from germline, CDR1 is MNHNS and CDR2 is SASEGT. The length of the CDR3 is 16 residues. V gave up 7 bases and J gave up 5 bases; unmatched junction bases: 16. In TCRdb, the reads were re-called with MiXCR into one record per CDR3 protein. The data hold 90,000 to 110,000 distinct CDR3 sequences, with about 28% observed a single time. The material was CD8+ T cells from cultured PBMCs, obtained from culture after CMV antigen stimulation. The chain is built from TRBV6-1 and TRBJ2-5; 7 nucleotides match TRBD1. This TCR came from a human donor in good health (CMV status not recorded). Some clones in this sample may be carry-over from other donors' samples. In DNA, the CDR3 is TGTGCCAGCATGATTTCCGCAGGGGGTCTGAGGGAGACCCAGTACTTC. Translating it yields CASMISAGGLRETQYF.